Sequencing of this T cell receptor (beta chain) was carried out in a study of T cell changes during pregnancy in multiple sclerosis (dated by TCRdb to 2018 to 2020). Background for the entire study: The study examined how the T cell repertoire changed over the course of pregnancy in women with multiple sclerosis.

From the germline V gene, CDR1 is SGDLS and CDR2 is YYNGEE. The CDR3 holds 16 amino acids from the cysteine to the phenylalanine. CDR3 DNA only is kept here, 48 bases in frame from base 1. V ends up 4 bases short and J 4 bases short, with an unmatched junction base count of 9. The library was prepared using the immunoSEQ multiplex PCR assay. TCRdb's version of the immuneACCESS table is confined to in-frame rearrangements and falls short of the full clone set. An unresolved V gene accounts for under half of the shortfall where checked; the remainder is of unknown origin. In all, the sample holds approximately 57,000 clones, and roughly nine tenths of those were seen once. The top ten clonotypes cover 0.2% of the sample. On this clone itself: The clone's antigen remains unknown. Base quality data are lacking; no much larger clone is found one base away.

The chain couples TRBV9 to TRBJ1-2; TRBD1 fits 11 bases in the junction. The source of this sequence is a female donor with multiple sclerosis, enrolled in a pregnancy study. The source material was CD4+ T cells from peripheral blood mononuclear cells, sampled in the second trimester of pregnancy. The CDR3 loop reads CASSSGQGAPGYGYTF. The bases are TGTGCCAGCAGCTCAGGACAGGGGGCGCCAGGCTATGGCTACACCTTC.